The 11 T cell receptor beta chains presented below share a single source sample, sequenced in a study of OX40 agonist ivuxolimab in advanced cancers. Measured with immunoSEQ multiplex PCR; TCRdb has only the in-frame clones, and not every one. The sample contains roughly 46,000 clones, roughly 84% of which appear only once. The sample was CD4+ or CD8+ T cells sorted from blood, taken in a trial of the OX40 agonist ivuxolimab. These receptors were collected from an adult with an advanced solid tumor such as melanoma, head and neck, liver or kidney cancer.

This chain connects TRBV5-6 to TRBJ1-1; no clear D gene. This CDR3 is 13 amino acids long. Germline V lookup: CDR1 SGHDT, CDR2 YYEEEE. V was pared by 4 bases and J by 8 bases, with 15 bases between. Written as DNA, the CDR3 is TGTGCCAGCAGCCCAAGGCCGGTAGGGGAAGCTTTCTTT. Protein sequence: CASSPRPVGEAFF.

This clone has a single count. This chain connects TRBV5-4 to TRBJ1-4; 10 bases fit TRBD1. This CDR3 spans 13 amino acids. The germline gives CDR1 SGHNT, CDR2 YYREEE (reference sequence). V shed 6 bases, J shed 11 bases, and the junction held 7 bases outside the gene matches. CDR3 bases: TGTGCCAGCAACCGACAGGGGGCTCTGAAACTGTTTTTT. Protein product: CASNRQGALKLFF.

This chain joins TRBV2 and TRBJ2-3; TRBD1 matches 9 bases. V shed 6 bases and J 3 bases; nucleotides not matched to a gene: 7. This CDR3 comprises 15 residues. The germline gives CDR1 SNHLY, CDR2 FYNNEI. The CDR3 spells CASRAHRGLTDTQYF. The CDR3 DNA is TGTGCCAGCAGGGCCCACAGGGGGCTGACAGATACGCAGTATTTT.

The J gene is TRBJ2-6, the V gene TRBV27; D is ambiguous. The CDR3 is 17 amino acids. Germline assignment: CDR1 MNHEY and CDR2 SMNVEV (reference sequence). Trimming pared 5 bases from V and 0 bases from J, leaving 14 bases between. DNA for the CDR3: TGTGCCAGCAGTCCTTACTCCACCGACTCTGGGGCCAACGTCCTGACTTTC. It translates to CASSPYSTDSGANVLTF.

The chain uses TRBV10-3 and TRBJ2-2; possible D gene TRBD2, 6 bases. The CDR3 spans 14 residues. The germline gives CDR1 ENHRY, CDR2 SYGVKD. The V end was cut by 0 bases, the J end by 7 bases, with 9 bases between. The CDR3 here is CAISESEGNGELFF. CDR3 sequence (DNA): TGTGCCATCAGTGAGTCGGAGGGGAACGGGGAGCTGTTTTTT.

V is TRBV7-9 and J is TRBJ2-7; no clear D. Trimming cost V 3 bases and J 0 bases, with 9 bases left between them. Per the germline V gene, CDR1 is SEHNR and CDR2 is FQNEAQ (reference sequence). The CDR3 runs to 14 residues. CDR3 nucleotides: TGTGCCAGCAGCTTGACTTCCAGCTCCTACGAGCAGTACTTC. The encoded protein is CASSLTSSSYEQYF.

Only one count was recorded for this clone. This chain joins TRBV4-1 and TRBJ2-1; the D gene is possibly TRBD1 (6 bases). The CDR3 length is 14 residues. Germline lookup yields CDR1 MGHRA and CDR2 YSYEKL. V was shortened by 4 bases and J by 5 bases, with 12 bases between the two germline ends. The CDR3 nucleotides are TGCGCCAGCAGCCGAGGCGCAGGGGACAATGAGCAGTTCTTC. Its translation is CASSRGAGDNEQFF.

This clone was observed a single time. One end of the junction does not line up with germline, which may come from a read error. This sequence joins TRBV7-6 and TRBJ2-7; 12 bases match TRBD2. This CDR3 has 20 residues. In germline, CDR1 is SGHVS, CDR2 FNYEAQ. In DNA, the CDR3 is TGTGCCAGCGGCTTAAGGCCAGGGGGGTATATCGGACTAGCGGGAAACGAGCAGTACTTC. It is translated as CASGLRPGGYIGLAGNEQYF.

The chain is built from TRBV7-8 and TRBJ2-7; 8 nucleotides line up with TRBD2. There are 15 residues in the CDR3. Per the germline V gene, CDR1 is SGHVS and CDR2 is FQNEAQ. The V segment lost 0 bases and the J segment 5 bases; nucleotides outside the gene matches: 6. The CDR3 is CASSLATGGPNEQYF. CDR3 DNA sequence: TGTGCCAGCAGCTTAGCGACGGGAGGGCCAAACGAGCAGTACTTC.

The V call is TRBV5-1, the J call TRBJ2-2, with 8 bases that match TRBD2. This CDR3 spans 15 amino acids. V gave up 0 bases and J gave up 5 bases; unmatched junction bases: 3. Per germline, CDR1 SGHRS and CDR2 YFSETQ. The CDR3 is CASSLDGGRTGELFF. Here the CDR3 DNA reads TGCGCCAGCAGCTTGGACGGCGGGAGGACCGGGGAGCTGTTTTTT.

The chain couples TRBV10-3 to TRBJ2-1, with a possible D match to TRBD1 (5 bases). This CDR3 spans 15 amino acids. Germline V gene lookup returns CDR1 ENHRY and CDR2 SYGVKD. Trimming took off 10 bases at V and 5 bases at J, with 21 bases between the two ends. CDR3 loop: CATNQIETGNNEQFF. CDR3 coding DNA: TGTGCCACCAATCAGATCGAAACAGGTAACAATGAGCAGTTCTTC.